What follows is one T cell receptor beta chain and its context. These data are taken from a study of blood T cell repertoires in COVID-19. For the study at large: Samples of COVID-19 (acute and convalescent) were obtained from the United States, Italy and Spain.

In the authors' methods: By means of reference gene primer amplification, nucleated cell counts were estimated. Clones were sequenced by immunoSEQ multiplex PCR, and TCRdb holds only the in-frame ones, with some missing. The V and J calls and clone size come from that table; D and trimming were worked out from the DNA. Seen here are some 290,000 clones, around nine tenths observed once, and the top ten hold roughly 3.9%. The study recruited people aged 18 to 89 years across approximately 24 US areas. Participant reports of clinical history set cohort assignment. The CDR3 runs to 15 residues. In germline, CDR1 is KGHSH, CDR2 LQKENI. V gave up 2 bases and J gave up 6 bases, with 14 bases separating them.

The sample consisted of PBMCs or T cells enriched from blood (not recorded which). The TCR comes from a woman under 40 who had been exposed to COVID-19. The chain uses TRBV18 and TRBJ2-1; D call uncertain. The CDR3 loop is CASSPVILPFNEQFF. As DNA, the CDR3 is TGTGCCAGCTCACCAGTCATACTCCCTTTCAATGAGCAGTTCTTC.